This TCR beta chain appears in the sequencing data of a study of OX40 agonist ivuxolimab in advanced cancers. The CDR3 has 14 residues. With 3 bases clipped from V and 6 bases from J, the junction kept 6 bases outside the gene matches. Germline-derived CDR1 and CDR2 are SGHRS and YFSETQ. Assay used: immunoSEQ multiplex PCR; TCRdb lists only in-frame clones, some missing. The sample gives tens of thousands of clones, over 90% of which show up once; roughly 0.69% is in the top ten. Whole-study results and caveats: Undetermined was the antigen specificity of the expanded peripheral T cells. Normalized expansion of T-cell clones was also low for some nonresponders.

With regard to this clone: Its antigen is still unknown.

The receptor's source is an adult with an advanced solid tumor such as melanoma, head and neck, liver or kidney cancer. This chain joins TRBV5-1 and TRBJ2-1, with 7 bases that match TRBD1. Specimen: CD4+ or CD8+ T cells sorted from blood, collected in a trial of the OX40 agonist ivuxolimab. CDR3 residues: CASSSRQGSNEQFF. The DNA of the CDR3 is TGCGCCAGCAGCTCAAGACAGGGCTCCAATGAGCAGTTCTTC.